What follows are 22 T cell receptor beta chains derived from one specimen sequenced in a study of T cells in localized non-small cell lung cancer. The assay was immunoSEQ multiplex PCR, and TCRdb's table has in-frame clones only and misses some. The sample contains 1,500 or so clones, roughly a fifth of which appear only once. The source was lung tumor tissue, collected before any cancer treatment. The receptors were sampled from a man between 40 and 75 years old with stage III lung adenocarcinoma.

This clone occurred a few times. This chain connects TRBV29-1 to TRBJ2-1; D ambiguous. V lost 0 bases and J 1 base, leaving 10 bases between the germline ends. CDR1 is SQVTM, CDR2 ANQGSEA, per germline. The CDR3 is made up of 15 amino acids. In DNA, the CDR3 is TGCAGCGTTGAAGATCCAAGACCGTCCTACAATGAGCAGTTCTTC. Its translation: CSVEDPRPSYNEQFF.

This clone is categorized as medium-sized. The CDR3 coding sequence is TGTGCCAGCAGCTTAGGAGCGGGGGTATCCTACAATGAGCAGTTCTTC. This encodes CASSLGAGVSYNEQFF. V is TRBV11-3 and J is TRBJ2-1; 8 nucleotides agree with TRBD2. The CDR3 runs to 16 residues. Germline trimming cut 1 base from V and 1 base from J; bases unmatched to any gene: 3. Germline V gives CDR1 SGHNT, CDR2 YENEEA.

The chain links TRBV10-3 to TRBJ2-7, with D perhaps matching TRBD2 (7 bases). Trimming shortened V by 0 bases and J by 5 bases, and 11 bases separated the two germline ends. CDR1 and CDR2 from the germline V gene are ENHRY and SYGVKD. CDR3 size: 14 residues. This chain's CDR3 is CAISESTGRDEQYF. CDR3 nucleotide sequence: TGTGCCATCAGTGAGTCAACAGGGAGGGACGAGCAGTACTTC.

V gene TRBV4-2 combines with J gene TRBJ2-4; 7 bases map to TRBD1. The length of the CDR3 is 21 residues. J lost 0 bases, V lost 0 bases, and 17 bases had no gene match. Per germline, CDR1 LGHNA and CDR2 YNFKEQ. The CDR3 DNA sequence: TGTGCCAGCAGCCAAGACCAAATGTCCCGGGACAGTTCCCCAGCCAAAAACATTCAGTACTTC. Residues: CASSQDQMSRDSSPAKNIQYF.

The chain uses TRBV11-3 and TRBJ1-2, with unresolved D. The CDR3 contains 14 residues. V lost 0 bases to trimming and J lost 3 bases, with 8 bases between them. CDR1 and CDR2 (germline): SGHNT, YENEEA. CDR3 loop: CASSLDTTYYGYTF. The DNA of the CDR3 is TGTGCCAGCAGCTTAGACACGACGTACTATGGCTACACCTTC.

This clone has only a few counts. This chain joins TRBV10-3 and TRBJ2-7; tentatively, D is TRBD2 (6 bases). This CDR3 contains 13 residues. Trimming pared 3 bases from V and 3 bases from J, leaving 9 bases between. Germline CDR1 and CDR2: ENHRY and SYGVKD. CDR3 DNA sequence: TGTGCCATCAGTGATGTGACTAGCTACGAGCAGTACTTC. Amino acid sequence: CAISDVTSYEQYF.

The sample holds a few counts of this clone. The genes are TRBV1 and TRBJ2-1; the D call in the table, TRBD1, was not verified against the DNA. TRBV1 is annotated as a pseudogene. The CDR3 is 14 residues long. In DNA form, the CDR3 reads TGCGCCAGCAGCCAAGAGCCAGGGTTCGATGAGCAGTTCTTC. It is translated as CASSQEPGFDEQFF.

The chain recombines TRBV30 with TRBJ2-7; D remains unclear. This CDR3 spans 12 amino acids. The germline V gene encodes CDR1 GTSNPN and CDR2 SVGIG (reference sequence). The V end was cut by 2 bases, the J end by 5 bases, with 10 bases between. The DNA of the CDR3 is TGTGCCTGGAGTTTAATGGATCACGAGCAGTACTTC. It translates to CAWSLMDHEQYF.

This clone was seen a handful of times. CDR3 DNA: TGTGCCAGTAGCCAAAACAGGAACACTGAAGCTTTCTTT. Translating gives CASSQNRNTEAFF. The J gene is TRBJ1-1, the V gene TRBV19; D remains unclear. V lost 6 bases and J lost 1, with 9 bases in between. Germline V gene lookup returns CDR1 LNHDA and CDR2 SQIVND (reference sequence). This CDR3 spans 13 amino acids.

This clone was counted a few times. The rearrangement uses TRBV12-5 and TRBJ2-2; 8 nucleotides agree with TRBD2. Germline V gives CDR1 LGHNT, CDR2 FRNRAP. The CDR3 length is 15 residues. The V gene end was trimmed by 5 bases and the J gene end by 1 base; junction bases not matched to a gene: 3. The CDR3 DNA follows: TGTGCTAGTGGTCCGGGACTAGGGAACACCGGGGAGCTGTTTTTT. Protein product: CASGPGLGNTGELFF.

This chain links TRBV9 with TRBJ2-3, with 8 bases identical to TRBD1. Germline CDR1 SGDLS, CDR2 YYNGEE. V lost 2 bases to trimming and J lost 0 bases; unmatched junction nucleotides: 5. The CDR3 contains 16 residues. The CDR3, as DNA: TGTGCCAGCAGCGTTGACAGGGGTGGGAGCACAGATACGCAGTATTTT. It yields the protein CASSVDRGGSTDTQYF.

Here the CDR3 DNA reads TGTGCCAGCAGCTTAGTGGTGACAGCGAACACCGGGGAGCTGTTTTTT. This encodes CASSLVVTANTGELFF. J is TRBJ2-2 and V is TRBV11-3; possibly TRBD1 for D (5 bases). CDR1 is SGHNT and CDR2 is YENEEA in the germline V gene. The germline V and J ends were trimmed by 1 base and 0 bases, with 9 bases remaining between them. The CDR3 has 16 residues.

The chain uses TRBV6-8 and TRBJ1-1; TRBD1 agrees at 9 bases. Germline trimming cut 5 bases from V and 4 bases from J; bases unmatched to any gene: 5. The V gene's germline CDR1 is MNHGY and CDR2 SAAAGT. CDR3 length: 14 residues. CDR3 sequence reads: CASSGDRGGTEAFF. As DNA, the CDR3 is TGTGCCAGCAGTGGAGACAGGGGGGGCACTGAAGCTTTCTTT.

This clone has a handful of counts. J is TRBJ1-3 and V is TRBV11-3, with no clear D. The germline V and J ends were trimmed by 2 bases and 0 bases, with 5 bases remaining between them. The CDR3 covers 14 residues. Germline V CDR1 and CDR2: SGHNT, YENEEA. The CDR3 loop reads CASSLLVSGNTIYF. For the CDR3, the DNA is TGTGCCAGCAGCTTATTGGTCTCTGGAAACACCATATATTTT.

The chain combines TRBV5-1 with TRBJ2-1; 11 bases are shared with TRBD1. The length of the CDR3 is 16 residues. V lost 5 bases, J lost 7 bases, and 11 bases stayed unmatched. Germline-derived CDR1 and CDR2 are SGHRS and YFSETQ. In nucleotides, the CDR3 is TGCGCCAGCAGTGACCCCCGGGACAGGGGGTTGAATGAGCAGTTCTTC. Its translation is CASSDPRDRGLNEQFF.

This clone was counted a few times. The genes are TRBV30 and TRBJ2-7; 9 nucleotides line up with TRBD2. Germline V lookup: CDR1 GTSNPN, CDR2 SVGIG (reference sequence). The CDR3 sequence is 14 residues long. J was trimmed by 9 bases and V by 5 bases; bases with no gene match: 14. The CDR3 DNA reads TGTGCCTGGGGAATAGCGGGGGCCCTTACCTCGCAGTACTTC. Its protein product is CAWGIAGALTSQYF. The full variable domain, with the rest looked up from reference TRBV30 and TRBJ2-7, is SQTIHQWPATLVQPVGSPLSLECTVEGTSNPNLYWYRQAAGRGLQLLFYSVGIGQISSEVPQNLSASRPQDRQFILSSKKLLLSDSGFYLCAWGIAGALTSQYFGPGTRLTVT.

This chain uses TRBV6-8 with TRBJ1-1; D gene unclear. Germline CDR1 is MNHGY and CDR2 is SAAAGT. This CDR3 has 16 amino acids. Trimming shortened V by 0 bases and J by 0 bases, and 11 bases separated the two germline ends. For the CDR3, the DNA is TGTGCCAGCAGTTACTCAAGGCAGACCATGAACACTGAAGCTTTCTTT. It codes for CASSYSRQTMNTEAFF.

The V gene is TRBV6-8, the J gene TRBJ2-2, with 9 bases lining up with TRBD2. Germline assignment: CDR1 MNHGY and CDR2 SAAAGT. V lost 8 bases and J lost 5; bases outside the gene matches: 12. The CDR3 is 16 amino acids. CDR3 bases: TGTGCCAGCTCCAGGGAGGGTAGCGGGGGAACCGGGGAGCTGTTTTTT. Protein sequence: CASSREGSGGTGELFF.

This clone appeared a few times. The chain recombines TRBV11-3 with TRBJ2-1; TRBD1 matches at 10 bases. The CDR3 length is 14 residues. Germline V lookup: CDR1 SGHNT, CDR2 YENEEA. V was pared by 5 bases and J by 7 bases, with 5 bases of the junction left unmatched. The CDR3 DNA reads as TGTGCCAGCAGCCAGGGACAGGGGACGAATGAGCAGTTCTTC. It encodes CASSQGQGTNEQFF.

This sequence joins TRBV18 and TRBJ1-1, with D tentatively TRBD1 (6 bases). Per the germline V gene, CDR1 is KGHSH and CDR2 is LQKENI. The ends were cut back, 3 bases at V and 3 bases at J, with 11 bases in the middle. CDR3 length: 14 amino acids. The CDR3 loop is CASSPGGQDTEAFF. In nucleotides, the CDR3 is TGTGCCAGCTCACCGGGGGGGCAGGACACTGAAGCTTTCTTT.

The rearrangement links TRBV18 to TRBJ1-5; D not certain. Germline-derived CDR1 and CDR2 are KGHSH and LQKENI. V was clipped by 5 bases and J by 4 bases, with 15 bases between them. This CDR3 contains 15 residues. CDR3 in DNA: TGTGCCAGCTCATCCGTAGCGTCTTGGAATCAGCCCCAGCATTTT. It specifies CASSSVASWNQPQHF.

The chain uses TRBV10-3 and TRBJ2-1, with D possibly being TRBD2 (6 bases). This CDR3 contains 17 residues. The V gene's germline CDR1 is ENHRY and CDR2 SYGVKD. V was shortened by 2 bases and J by 2 bases, with 16 bases between the two germline ends. The CDR3 bases are TGTGCCATCAGTGAGCCCCAGACTAGTACAACCTACAATGAGCAGTTCTTC. Amino acid sequence: CAISEPQTSTTYNEQFF.